A single T cell receptor (beta chain) is shown here with its context. Its antigen remains undetermined. No base qualities exist here, and no much larger clone lies one base off it. The data originate from a study of cytomegalovirus exposure and HLA in healthy donors listed by TCRdb under 2017. Notes on the research overall: An earlier analysis of approximately 640 of the donors reported approximately 300 Gb of sequence data and 100 million to 130 million unique TCR beta sequences from 150 million to 200 million T cells. The study profiled the T cell repertoires of about 720 subjects by immunosequencing and related them to cytomegalovirus serostatus. A later analysis re-analyzed previously published TCR beta repertoires from 550 to 700 donors and added high-resolution HLA genotyping to study TCR occurrence patterns. All discovery cohort repertoires had been generated on a single sequencing platform. HLA typing covered class I and class II loci at four-digit resolution. Because of strong linkage in the cohort, roughly five DR-DQ haplotypes were treated as single units for association and clustering. In the later analysis, no new phenotypic data were used to find candidate immune exposures; instead, reliance was placed on TCR beta sequences and their occurrence across donors. A separate validation cohort of roughly 130 different subjects was used in addition to the roughly 670-subject first cohort. Among 398 genotyped donors of the cohort, an average of around 220,000 unique TCR beta nucleotide sequences was sequenced per donor, of which approximately 18% were non-productive. An early release that covered some 630 HLA-typed donors contained around 330 gigabases of sequencing data and 85 million to 100 million unique TCR sequences. The number of typed donors differed by locus: about 620-640 for A, B, C, DRB1 and DQB1; some 500 for DQA1; 606 for DPA1; and approximately 450 for DPB1. Among the roughly 410 genotyped donors, approximately 76% belonged to the genetic ancestry cluster associated with self-reported Caucasian donors. The study aimed to test whether cataloging public T cell receptors could reveal signatures of past pathogen exposure. To decide whether each TCR beta V gene segment behaved as functional or pseudogenic, an earlier analysis of fewer than 750 of the donors relied on high-throughput TCR beta sequencing. Donor age, sex, ethnicity and CMV serostatus were compiled together with the repertoire data. To predict cytomegalovirus infection status, the study combined high-throughput TCR immunosequencing, statistical association of individual TCRs with disease status, and machine learning. A later genetic analysis took genome-wide SNP genotypes for about 55% of the 666 donors and used that subset as a discovery cohort. What the study reported, not specific to this receptor: Several of the top co-occurrence clusters appeared to be linked to parvovirus B19, influenza, CMV and Epstein-Barr virus, according to a later analysis. Linkage disequilibrium might explain the correlated functional status among segregating V segments, but an unknown experimental factor could not be excluded. Some IMGT-functional V segments, including TRBV6-2 and TRBV6-3, could not be told apart with the 87-base-pair reads, so those segments were excluded. The cohort was sequenced for TCR beta chains only, and without alpha or paired-chain data the features that could be detected were limited. A later genetic analysis reported fewer N-insertions in productive TCRs among donors in an Asian-associated ancestry cluster than the roughly 670-donor mean. The classifier was reported to diagnose cytomegalovirus status with high specificity and sensitivity in both the original and validation cohorts. In the study, around 150 TCR beta chains were listed as associated with cytomegalovirus. CMV serostatus was the only immune exposure information available for the cohort. A later analysis found that TCR association rates varied across HLA loci, with DRB1 alleles showing the most associated TCRs and HLA-C alleles the fewest. While some public TCRs were present in many individuals, most TCR sequences turned up only very rarely across donors. The presence/absence analyses assumed that sequencing depth was roughly uniform across donors, and that assumption may not be true. The earlier analysis of nearly 600 of the donors excluded seventeen rarely observed V segments, including chromosome 9 orphons, because counts were too low. In a later analysis, HLA-associated TCR beta chains showed more clonal expansion and lower generation probabilities than non-associated chains that were equally common. A cluster of highly shared sequence variants was judged likely to be a technical artifact of the sequencing pipeline. V-gene and J-gene trimming of TCR beta chains was associated with a missense DCLRE1C variant in a later genetic analysis, and the association was replicated in an independent cohort. According to the authors, the approach could potentially be generalized to other disease states and immunological phenotypes. A later analysis associated 16,951 TCR beta sequences with specific HLA alleles at a false discovery rate of 0.05. Because HLA typing was unavailable for some donors at each locus, only the typed subset was used in association tests. When HLA alleles, especially DR and DQ, strongly co-occurred, attributing TCR associations to individual alleles was difficult. According to a later analysis, most CMV-associated TCR beta chains appeared to be HLA-restricted, and the HLA associations seemed to be driven largely by CMV exposure. Broadly in line with IMGT annotations, most TCR beta V segments showed up in productive rearrangements about 87% or about 30% of the time in an earlier analysis of several hundred of the donors. In vitro tests confirmed that a few of the cytomegalovirus-associated TCR beta chains recognize cytomegalovirus antigens. A further reported finding was that TCR beta sequences accurately predicted the HLA-A and HLA-B alleles for most subjects in the first cohort.

The method was the immunoSEQ multiplex PCR assay. For the multiplex PCR, a mixture combining 60 forward primers for TCR Vbeta segments and 13 reverse primers for TCR Jbeta segments was used. A multiplex PCR assay on genomic DNA amplified the CDR3 region of rearranged TCR beta genes. The amplified TCR beta libraries were sequenced on the Illumina HiSeq System as 87-base-pair reads. Per the source publication's procedure: A later analysis tallied tens of millions of unique TCR beta chains across the 666 repertoires, and about 10 million of those chains were shared by two or more donors. Raw reads were error-corrected and collapsed into unique sequences with a nearest-neighbor algorithm that merged closely related sequences to remove PCR and sequencing errors. To assign V, D and J gene segments, CDR3 sequences were aligned to IMGT reference sequences. For a sequence to be retained, a match of at least six nucleotides was required to both a V gene segment and a J gene segment. Rearrangements were called productive when the CDR3 lacked stop codons and stayed in frame with V and J; all others were non-productive. Following IMGT convention, CDR3 was defined as the stretch from the second conserved V-encoded cysteine to the conserved J-encoded phenylalanine. The earlier analysis of 550 to 650 of the donors excluded any sequence lacking an unambiguous match to a single V gene segment. An earlier analysis of several hundred of the donors called V segments functional above 56.7% productive rearrangements and segregating when the between-donor standard deviation exceeded 5%. A statistical classification framework was built to diagnose cytomegalovirus status from the catalog of TCR beta chain sequences. A later analysis assigned V and J genes by comparing TCR nucleotide sequences with IMGT/GENE-DB human TR gene sequences. In a later analysis, CDR3 sequences and most-parsimonious VDJ recombination scenarios were assigned using the TCRdist pipeline. A later analysis defined each TCR beta chain by its CDR3 amino acid sequence plus V-gene family, and excluded reads lacking a unique V-gene family. A later analysis removed 450 to 600 highly shared, low-generation-probability nucleotide sequences to deal with suspected cross-contamination and a sequencing artifact. A later analysis calculated a clonal expansion index for each public chain from normalized within-repertoire ranks of inferred template counts. In a later analysis, generation probabilities were computed using a VDJ recombination model fitted to out-of-frame rearrangements, and the results were checked against IGoR. In a later analysis, hypergeometric tests were used to score TCR-TCR, TCR-HLA and TCR-CMV co-occurrence, with a repertoire-size bias correction applied to TCR pairs. To estimate false discovery rates, a later analysis permuted the HLA or CMV assignments 20 times. In a later analysis, co-occurring TCRs were grouped using DBSCAN, and TCRdist sequence similarity was added for clustering within HLA-allele-positive subsets. For co-occurrence clustering, repertoires with fewer than 30,000 or more than 120,000 public chains were excluded, along with roughly 5 repertoires with anomalous nucleotide sharing. This is the immuneACCESS table as TCRdb keeps it, with only in-frame sequences that have V and J called. A part of the clones is gone; compared with another copy, unresolved V genes explain less than half, and the rest is unexplained. V and J calls and clone size are given by that table; D and trimming were obtained from the DNA. Present in this sample are 150,000 to 200,000 clones, about 80% of which were seen just once. The ten biggest clones cover about 2% of the sample.

Sequences SGHTA (CDR1) and FQGNSA (CDR2) are obtained from the germline V gene. V lost 5 bases and J lost 4 bases, and the count of bases not matched to a germline gene is 12. Inclusive of the bounding cysteine and phenylalanine, the CDR3 is 16 residues long. Just CDR3 DNA is preserved here, 48 bases in frame from base 1. The cohort comprised fewer than 700 healthy bone marrow donors. At the time of sampling, all cohort members were nominally healthy, though unrecorded immune exposures were likely present. The donor was CMV seropositive and was included in the group of 289 seropositive cohort members. A peripheral blood sample was collected from each donor, and TCR beta sequencing was performed on peripheral blood mononuclear cells. The Qiagen DNeasy Blood Extraction Kit was used to extract genomic DNA from the blood cell samples.

The clonotype comes from a woman between 18 and 29 years old in good health and CMV-seropositive. Sequencing was done on a sample of PBMCs. The sequence joins TRBV7-2 to TRBJ2-3, with 7 central nucleotides matching TRBD2. At the DNA level, the sequence is TGTGCCAGCAGCCCATCTCCAGCGGGGCGTGCAGATACGCAGTATTTT. The encoded protein is CASSPSPAGRADTQYF. When the CDR3 is completed using the reference TRBV7-2 and TRBJ2-3 genes on either side, the full variable domain is GAGVSQSPSNKVTEKGKDVELRCDPISGHTALYWYRQSLGQGLEFLIYFQGNSAPDKSGLPSDRFSAERTGGSVSTLTIQRTQQEDSAVYLCASSPSPAGRADTQYFGPGTRLTVL.